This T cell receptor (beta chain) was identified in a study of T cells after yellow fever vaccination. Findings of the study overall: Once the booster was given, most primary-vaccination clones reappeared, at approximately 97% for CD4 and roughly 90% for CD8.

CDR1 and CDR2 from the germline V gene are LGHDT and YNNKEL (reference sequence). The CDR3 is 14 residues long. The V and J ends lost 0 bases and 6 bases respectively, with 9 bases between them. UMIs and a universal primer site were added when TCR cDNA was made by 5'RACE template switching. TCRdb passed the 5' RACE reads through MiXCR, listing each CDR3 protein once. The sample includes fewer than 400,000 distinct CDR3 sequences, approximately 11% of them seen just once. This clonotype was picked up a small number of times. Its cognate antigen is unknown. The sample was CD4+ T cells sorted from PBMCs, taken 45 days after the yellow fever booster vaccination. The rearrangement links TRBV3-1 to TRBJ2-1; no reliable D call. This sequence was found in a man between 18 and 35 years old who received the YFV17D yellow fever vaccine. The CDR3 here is CASSQDRHSNEQFF. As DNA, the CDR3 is TGTGCCAGCAGCCAAGATCGGCATTCCAATGAGCAGTTCTTC.